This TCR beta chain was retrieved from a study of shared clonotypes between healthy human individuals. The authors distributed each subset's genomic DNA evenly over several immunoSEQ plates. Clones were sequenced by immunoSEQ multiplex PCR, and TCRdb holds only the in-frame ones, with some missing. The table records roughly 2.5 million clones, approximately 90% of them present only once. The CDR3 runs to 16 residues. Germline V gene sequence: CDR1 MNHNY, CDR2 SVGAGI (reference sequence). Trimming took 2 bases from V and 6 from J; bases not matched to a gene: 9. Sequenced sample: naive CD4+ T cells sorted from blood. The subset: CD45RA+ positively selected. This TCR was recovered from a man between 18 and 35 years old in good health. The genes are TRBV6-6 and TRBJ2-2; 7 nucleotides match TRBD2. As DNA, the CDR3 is TGTGCCAGCAGTTACGGGTCTAGCGGCGTCGCCGGGGAGCTGTTTTTT. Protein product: CASSYGSSGVAGELFF.